This T cell receptor (beta chain) was observed in a study of Ad26.COV2.S vaccination and SARS-CoV-2 variants (dated by TCRdb to the early 2020s). For the wider study: Donors in the vaccine arm were drawn from COV1001, a phase I-IIa trial of Ad26.COV2.S in healthy adults that was multicentre, randomized, double-blind and placebo-controlled. Ad26.COV2.S was administered intramuscularly at 5 x 10^10 or 1 x 10^11 viral particles, either as a single shot or as two shots given 56 days apart. TCRbeta repertoire sequencing served as the tool for gauging how specific and how broad the SARS-CoV-2-reactive T cell receptors were following Ad26.COV2.S vaccination. The TCR-sequenced set comprised around 30 samples: around 20 Ad26.COV2.S vaccine recipients, 5 placebo recipients and 8 SARS-CoV-2 convalescent individuals. Trial participants were randomized into five groups of five, in which low-dose or high-dose Ad26.COV2.S was given once or twice, or placebo was given on both occasions. Investigators remained blinded to trial group allocation during experiments and outcome assessment.

General conclusions and limits of the study: The authors noted that the TCR breadth and depth analyses may have underestimated total T cell responses. The study was not powered for comparison of responses between vaccine doses or regimens. Vaccine and placebo recipients had similar non-spike TCR breadth, a finding consistent with the vaccine containing only spike. After vaccination, substantial breadth of spike-specific CD8+ and CD4+ T cell responses was reported. Spike-specific TCR breadth was higher in Ad26.COV2.S recipients than in placebo recipients (P = 0.0014).

The junction shows trimming of 6 bases on V and 1 base on J, and the gene matches do not reach 1 base of it. The CDR3 runs 13 amino acids, cysteine and phenylalanine included. Solely the CDR3 DNA is kept, with 39 bases framed from the first base. Taken from the germline V gene, the CDR1 and CDR2 loops are MGHDK and SYGVNS. This sample's treatment or condition label indicates: 19 received Ad26.COV2.S at low or high dose, single or two shots; five or six received placebo; per-sample allocation not given. Repertoires of vaccine and placebo recipients were sequenced from samples taken on day 63 after the first injection. Cohort 1b enrolled 25 or so adults aged 18-55 years at a single site in Boston, USA, between 29 July and 7 August 2020. Ad26.COV2.S was a replication-incompetent adenovirus type 26 vector that expressed a prefusion-stabilized SARS-CoV-2 spike protein derived from the original Wuhan strain.

TCRbeta CDR3 regions were sequenced with the immunoSEQ Assay. After extraction, genomic DNA underwent amplification by bias-controlled multiplex PCR, followed by high-throughput sequencing. For the original study's pipeline: To quantify the absolute abundance of each unique TCRbeta CDR3 region, sequences were collapsed and filtered. T cell fraction was estimated by normalizing TCRbeta template counts to usable DNA, which was measured by amplifying reference genes present in all nucleated cells. Repertoire TCRs were annotated as SARS-CoV-2-specific by exact matching of V gene, CDR3 amino acid sequence and J gene to a known reactive TCR set. The reference SARS-CoV-2 TCR set was derived from MIRA and filtered for enrichment in COVID-19-positive ImmuneCODE repertoires, a step that removed public or cross-reactive TCRs. Based on the MIRA antigens, annotated TCRs were further analysed at the level of specific ORF or position within ORF. Breadth was defined as annotated unique rearrangements over total unique productive rearrangements; depth was the summed frequency of those rearrangements. Two-sided Wilcoxon rank-sum tests were applied when comparing TCR breadth between groups. Sourced from immuneACCESS, this table was stored by TCRdb with only in-frame sequences that have V and J called. A share of the clones is absent; for the studies checked, an unresolved V gene accounts for under half, and the remainder has no known explanation. V, J and clone size are those of that table, while D and trimming were read from the DNA. Across this sample there are about 680,000 clones, with roughly 90% seen only once. The ten largest clones represent about 1.5% of the sample.

Turning to this clone: Its antigen remains unidentified. One base away there is no much larger clone; base qualities are not given.

The chain was built from TRBV25-1 and TRBJ1-1; 8 junctional bases match TRBD1. This material consisted of peripheral blood, taken in a trial of Ad26.COV2.S vaccine versus placebo. This sequence was found in a person between 18 and 59 years old who received the Ad26.COV2.S COVID-19 vaccine or a placebo. CDR3 sequence: CASRGTGNTEAFF. Here is the DNA: TGTGCCAGCAGAGGGACAGGGAACACTGAAGCTTTCTTT.